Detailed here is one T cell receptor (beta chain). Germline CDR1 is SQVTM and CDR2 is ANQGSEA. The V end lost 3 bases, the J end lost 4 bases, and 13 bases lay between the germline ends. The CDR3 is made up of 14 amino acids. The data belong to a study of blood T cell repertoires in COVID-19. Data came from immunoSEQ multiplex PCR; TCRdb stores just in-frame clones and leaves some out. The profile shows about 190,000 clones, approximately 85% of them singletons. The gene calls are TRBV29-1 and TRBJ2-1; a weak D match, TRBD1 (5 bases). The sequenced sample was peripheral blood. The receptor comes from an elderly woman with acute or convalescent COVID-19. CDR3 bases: TGCAGCGTTGACGGCAGGGTTACGTACAATGAGCAGTTCTTC. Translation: CSVDGRVTYNEQFF.